This is a list of T cell receptor beta chains from one sample in a study of blood T cells in healthy people across ages. MiXCR, applied by TCRdb to the 5' RACE reads, yields one record per CDR3 protein. The sample lists about 930,000 distinct CDR3 sequences; 25% to 30% were seen once. This sample also appeared in a second study, on T cells of mothers and their children.

Sequencing was done on a sample of blood. These receptors were collected from a woman in her 40s in good health. The CDR3 runs from the conserved cysteine through the conserved F or W. The order of the fields is V gene, clone size, J gene, D gene, CDR3 protein. A D gene is named only where the DNA matches it firmly. Clone size, where shown, is once, few, many, or a class for clones that have expanded.

TRBV4-1,few,TRBJ1-5,NA,CASSQVLPGLVVQPQHF
TRBV5-1,few,TRBJ2-7,NA,CASSSHQGGPYEQYF
TRBV20-1,few,TRBJ2-5,TRBD1,CSARDGTGETQYF
TRBV5-1,few,TRBJ2-7,NA,CVSSLGGTPSYEQYF
TRBV5-1,few,TRBJ1-5,TRBD1,CASSLDGTGHQPQHF
TRBV5-5,few,TRBJ2-3,TRBD1,CASSYPGTAVTQYF
TRBV7-9,NA,TRBJ1-4,TRBD1,CASSAPDRTEKLFF
TRBV20-1,NA,TRBJ2-5,NA,CSARRLRGRREQYF
TRBV29-1,many,TRBJ2-5,NA,CSVDPQGASQETQYF
TRBV7-2,NA,TRBJ2-3,NA,CASSAGRAQYF
TRBV4-3,few,TRBJ1-2,TRBD1,CASSTGQGALSYGYTF
TRBV2,NA,TRBJ2-7,NA,CASRPDRSYYEQYF
TRBV12-3/TRBV12-4,NA,TRBJ2-1,NA,CASSLTFPLRTESSYNEQFF
TRBV28,NA,TRBJ2-6,NA,CASRRGGTSGANVLTF
TRBV7-9,few,TRBJ2-1,NA,CASNLDYSHNEQFF
TRBV6-1,few,TRBJ2-7,TRBD1,CASARGQYEQYF
TRBV5-1,many,TRBJ2-7,TRBD2,CASSLASGAYEQYF
TRBV5-8,once,TRBJ2-4,NA,CASNRGLANAKNIQYF
TRBV20-1,NA,TRBJ1-2,NA,CSAYKLKSDHQANYGYTF
TRBV12-3/TRBV12-4,NA,TRBJ1-2,NA,CANTLTGQRNGYTF
TRBV12-3/TRBV12-4,few,TRBJ2-1,NA,CASSFAVYEQFF
TRBV29-1,many,TRBJ2-7,NA,CSVAESSYEQYF
TRBV7-2,NA,TRBJ2-4,TRBD2,CASRRGTSESEQYF